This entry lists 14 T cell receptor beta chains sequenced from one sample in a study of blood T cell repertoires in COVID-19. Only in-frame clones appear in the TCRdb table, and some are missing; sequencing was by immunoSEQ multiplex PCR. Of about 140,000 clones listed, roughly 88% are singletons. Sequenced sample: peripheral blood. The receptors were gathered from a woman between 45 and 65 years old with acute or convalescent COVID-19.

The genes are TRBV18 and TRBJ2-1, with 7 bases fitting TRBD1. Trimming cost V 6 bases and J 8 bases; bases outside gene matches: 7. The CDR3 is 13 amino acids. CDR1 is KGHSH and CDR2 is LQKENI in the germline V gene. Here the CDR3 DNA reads TGTGCCAGCTCGAAGGGGGCAGGCGATGAGCAGTTCTTC. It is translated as CASSKGAGDEQFF.

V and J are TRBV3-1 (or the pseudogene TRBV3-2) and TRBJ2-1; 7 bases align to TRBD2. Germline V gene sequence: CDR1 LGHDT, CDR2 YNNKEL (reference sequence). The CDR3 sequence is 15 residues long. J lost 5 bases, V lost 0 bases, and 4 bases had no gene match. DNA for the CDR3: TGTGCCAGCAGCCAAGAACTAGCGTTGAACAATGAGCAGTTCTTC. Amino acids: CASSQELALNNEQFF.

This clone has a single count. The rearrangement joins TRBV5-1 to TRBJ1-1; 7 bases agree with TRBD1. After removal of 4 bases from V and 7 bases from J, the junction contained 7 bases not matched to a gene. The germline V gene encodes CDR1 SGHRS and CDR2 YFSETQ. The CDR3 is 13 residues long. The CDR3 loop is CASSQTGNYEAFF. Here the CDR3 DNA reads TGCGCCAGCAGCCAGACAGGGAACTATGAAGCTTTCTTT.

The CDR3 loop reads CASSSTDSGNTIYF. The CDR3 DNA reads TGTGCCAGCAGCTCTACAGACTCTGGAAACACCATATATTTT. The chain is built from TRBV11-2 and TRBJ1-3; D unclear. Deletions cut 4 bases from V and 0 bases from J, with 7 bases between. The CDR3 consists of 14 residues. Germline V gene sequence: CDR1 SGHAT, CDR2 FQNNGV.

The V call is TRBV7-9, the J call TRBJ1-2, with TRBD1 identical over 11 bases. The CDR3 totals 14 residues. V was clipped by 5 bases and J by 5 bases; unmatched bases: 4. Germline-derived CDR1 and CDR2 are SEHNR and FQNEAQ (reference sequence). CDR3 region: CASSPGTGGYGYTF. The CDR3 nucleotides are TGTGCCAGCAGCCCGGGGACAGGGGGTTATGGCTACACCTTC.

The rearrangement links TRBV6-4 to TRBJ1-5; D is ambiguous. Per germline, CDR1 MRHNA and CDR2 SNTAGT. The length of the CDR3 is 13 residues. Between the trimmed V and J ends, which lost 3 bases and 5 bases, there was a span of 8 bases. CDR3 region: CASSEESHQPQHF. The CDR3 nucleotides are TGTGCCAGCAGTGAGGAGTCCCATCAGCCCCAGCATTTT.

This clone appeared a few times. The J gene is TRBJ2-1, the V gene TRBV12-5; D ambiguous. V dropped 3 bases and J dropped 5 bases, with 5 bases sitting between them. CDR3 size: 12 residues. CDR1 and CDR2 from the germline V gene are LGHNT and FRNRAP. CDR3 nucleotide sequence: TGTGCTAGTGGTTTCCCGGACAATGAGCAGTTCTTC. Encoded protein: CASGFPDNEQFF.

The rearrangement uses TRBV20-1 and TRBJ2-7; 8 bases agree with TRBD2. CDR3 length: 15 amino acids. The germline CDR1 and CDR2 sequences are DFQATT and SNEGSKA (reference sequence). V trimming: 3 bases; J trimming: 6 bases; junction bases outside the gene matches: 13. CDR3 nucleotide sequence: TGCAGTGCTAGTTTAACAGCTGCCGGGGGGGCCGAGCAGTACTTC. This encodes CSASLTAAGGAEQYF.

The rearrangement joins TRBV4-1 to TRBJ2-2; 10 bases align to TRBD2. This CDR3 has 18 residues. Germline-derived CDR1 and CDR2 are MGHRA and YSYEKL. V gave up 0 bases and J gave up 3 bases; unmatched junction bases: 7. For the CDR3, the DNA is TGCGCCAGCAGCCAAGATCGGGGGACTAGCGTCGACACCGGGGAGCTGTTTTTT. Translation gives CASSQDRGTSVDTGELFF.

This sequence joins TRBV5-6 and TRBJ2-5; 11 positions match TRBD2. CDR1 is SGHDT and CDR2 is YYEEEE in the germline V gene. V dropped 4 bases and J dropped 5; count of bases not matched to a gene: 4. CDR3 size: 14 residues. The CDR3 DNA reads TGTGCCAGCAGCGTTAGCGGGGGGGCGGAGACCCAGTACTTC. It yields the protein CASSVSGGAETQYF.

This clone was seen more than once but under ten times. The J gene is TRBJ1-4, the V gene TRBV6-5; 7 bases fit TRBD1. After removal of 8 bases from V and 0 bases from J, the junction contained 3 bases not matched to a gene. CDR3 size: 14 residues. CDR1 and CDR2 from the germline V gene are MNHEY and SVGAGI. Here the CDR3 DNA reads TGTGCCAGCCAGGGGGGTGCAACTAATGAAAAACTGTTTTTT. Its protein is CASQGGATNEKLFF.

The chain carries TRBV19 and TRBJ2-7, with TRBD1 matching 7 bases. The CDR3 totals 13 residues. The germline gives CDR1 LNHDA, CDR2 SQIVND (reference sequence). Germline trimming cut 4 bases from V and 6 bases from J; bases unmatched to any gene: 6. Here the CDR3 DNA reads TGTGCCAGTAGTAGGACAGGACTCCTCGAGCAGTACTTC. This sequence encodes CASSRTGLLEQYF.

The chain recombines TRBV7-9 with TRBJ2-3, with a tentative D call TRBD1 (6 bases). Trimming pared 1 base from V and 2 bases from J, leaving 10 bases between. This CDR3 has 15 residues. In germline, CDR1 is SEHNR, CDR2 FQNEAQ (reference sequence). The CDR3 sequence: CASSLVPGATDTQYF. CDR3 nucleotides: TGTGCCAGCAGCTTAGTTCCAGGGGCCACAGATACGCAGTATTTT.

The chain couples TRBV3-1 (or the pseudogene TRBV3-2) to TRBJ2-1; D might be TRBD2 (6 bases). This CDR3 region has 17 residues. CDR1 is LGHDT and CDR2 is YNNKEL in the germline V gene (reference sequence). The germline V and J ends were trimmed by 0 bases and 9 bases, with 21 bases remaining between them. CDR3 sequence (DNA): TGTGCCAGCAGCCAAGAGGGTGGAGCGGGCAAGGGGCGTGAGCAGTTCTTC. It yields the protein CASSQEGGAGKGREQFF.